Sequencing of this T cell receptor (beta chain) was carried out in a study of prognosis after radiotherapy for stage I lung cancer. Looking at the study overall: There were fewer than 15 patients with newly diagnosed primary stage I lung tumors and roughly five patients with oligometastatic NSCLC after surgical resection of the primary tumor.

Genomic DNA was the source, and TCR beta CDR3 was amplified from it by two-round multiplex PCR. The use of primers specific to each TRBV and TRBJ gene characterized first-round PCR. TCRdb called the multiplex PCR reads again in MiXCR, with one record for every CDR3 protein. This sample carries more than 15,000 distinct CDR3 sequences, about 43% of them seen once, and the ten largest clones take about two fifths. Points from the study as a whole: Reportedly, metastasis status was linked to differences in TRBV and TRBJ usage frequencies.

Germline V gives CDR1 SGDLS, CDR2 YYNGEE. The V end lost 0 bases, the J end lost 4 bases, and 7 bases lay between the germline ends. The CDR3 runs to 13 residues. This clonotype was observed at least ten times. The antigen is undetermined. Disease was node-negative on CT and PET/CT in all patients; none had prior chemotherapy, radiotherapy or other malignancies. The starting material was PBMCs, obtained before or after stereotactic body radiation therapy (not recorded which). The gene calls are TRBV9 and TRBJ1-2; D remains ambiguous. The sequence derives from a donor at least 50 years old with non-small cell lung cancer. The CDR3 DNA reads TGTGCCAGCAGCGTAGACACGTTCTATGGCTACACCTTC. Translated: CASSVDTFYGYTF.